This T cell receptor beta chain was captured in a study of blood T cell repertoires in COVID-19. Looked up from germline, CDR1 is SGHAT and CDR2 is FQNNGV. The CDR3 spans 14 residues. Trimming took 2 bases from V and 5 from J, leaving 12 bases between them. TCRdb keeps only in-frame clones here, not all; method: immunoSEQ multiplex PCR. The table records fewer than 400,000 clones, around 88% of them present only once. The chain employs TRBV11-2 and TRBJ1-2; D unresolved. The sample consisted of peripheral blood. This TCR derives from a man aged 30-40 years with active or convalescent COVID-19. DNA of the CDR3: TGTGCCAGCAGCTTATCAGCGGGCACATATGGCTACACCTTC. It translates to CASSLSAGTYGYTF.